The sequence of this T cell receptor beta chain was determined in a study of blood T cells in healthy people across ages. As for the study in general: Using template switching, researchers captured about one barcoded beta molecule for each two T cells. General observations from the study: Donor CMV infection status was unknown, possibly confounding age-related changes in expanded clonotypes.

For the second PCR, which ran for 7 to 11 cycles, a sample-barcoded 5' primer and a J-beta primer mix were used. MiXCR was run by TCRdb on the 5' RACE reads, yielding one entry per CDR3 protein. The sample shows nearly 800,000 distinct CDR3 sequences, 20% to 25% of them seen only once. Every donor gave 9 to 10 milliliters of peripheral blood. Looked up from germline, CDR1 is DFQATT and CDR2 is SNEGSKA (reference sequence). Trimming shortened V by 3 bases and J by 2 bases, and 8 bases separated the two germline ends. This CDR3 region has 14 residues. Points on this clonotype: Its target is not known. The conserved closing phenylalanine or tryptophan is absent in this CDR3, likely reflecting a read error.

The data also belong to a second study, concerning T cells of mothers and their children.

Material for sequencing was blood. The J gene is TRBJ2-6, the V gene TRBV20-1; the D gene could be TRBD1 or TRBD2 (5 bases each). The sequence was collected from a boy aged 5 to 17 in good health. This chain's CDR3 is CSARGVAGANVLTL. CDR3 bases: TGCAGTGCTAGGGGGGTGGCTGGGGCCAACGTCCTGACTCTC.